Each of the 9 T cell receptor beta chains below was sequenced from the same sample in a study of tumor and adjacent non-tumor tissue in lung cancer. The template was RNA from unsorted bulk tissue. Distant lung tissue was collected more than 3 cm away from the tumor edge. Three rounds of nested PCR, following a modified ARM-PCR protocol, produced the TCRbeta library. TCRdb re-called the multiplex PCR reads with MiXCR, one entry per CDR3 protein. The sample shows 110,000 or so distinct CDR3 sequences, roughly three fifths of them seen only once. The material sequenced was distant non-tumor lung tissue. Every receptor here comes from a man aged 55-75 years with non-small cell lung cancer.

Remarks on this clonotype: One junction end does not reproduce the germline sequence, and a read error may be involved. This chain connects TRBV12-3 or TRBV12-4 to TRBJ2-7, with a possible D match to TRBD1 (6 bases). The CDR3 consists of 13 residues. The CDR3 reads CASSGDIAYDQYF. CDR3 DNA sequence: TGTGCCAGCAGTGGGGACATTGCCTACGACCAGTATTTC.

As regards this clonotype: Germline is not matched at one junction end, which may reflect a read error. The chain joins TRBV6-1 to TRBJ2-6; D is possibly TRBD1 (6 bases). The CDR3 extends over 16 amino acids. Germline values: CDR1 MNHNS, CDR2 SASEGT. The CDR3 nucleotides are TGTGCCTGCAGCCGACAGGCCACCTCTGGGGCCAACGTCCTGACATTC. Its protein product is CACSRQATSGANVLTF.

The V call is TRBV5-1, the J call TRBJ2-7; 11 nucleotides agree with TRBD1. The CDR3 is 17 amino acids. Trimming cost V 2 bases and J 7 bases; bases outside gene matches: 14. Germline V CDR1 and CDR2: SGHRS, YFSETQ. CDR3 sequence (DNA): TGCGCCAGCAGCTTCGGTCGACGGACAGGGGGCTTTGGGGAGCAGTACTTC. As protein: CASSFGRRTGGFGEQYF.

With respect to this clonotype: This may be a read error: a much more frequent sequence differs by one nucleotide. V gene TRBV6-2 or TRBV6-3 combines with J gene TRBJ2-1, with no clear D. Per germline, CDR1 MNHEY and CDR2 SVGEGT. V gave up 4 bases and J gave up 15 bases, with 16 bases separating them. CDR3 size: 12 residues. In DNA, the CDR3 is TGTGCCAGCAGTTTTACTAACAATGGGCGGTTCTTC. It specifies CASSFTNNGRFF.

This chain links TRBV5-1 with TRBJ2-3; D is unresolved. The CDR3 covers 13 residues. CDR1 and CDR2 from the germline V gene are SGHRS and YFSETQ. V gave up 1 base and J gave up 3 bases, with 6 bases separating them. The CDR3, as DNA: TGCGCCAGCAGCTTGATGAGAACAGATACGCAGTATTTT. Protein: CASSLMRTDTQYF.

About this clonotype: The CDR3 end shows no conserved phenylalanine or tryptophan, and so a read error is likely. The J gene is TRBJ2-7, the V gene TRBV28; 7 bases map to TRBD1. This CDR3 comprises 13 residues. The germline gives CDR1 MDHEN, CDR2 SYDVKM. In DNA form, the CDR3 reads TGTGCCGGCAGGGACAGTAGCTCCTACGGGCAGTACTCC. It encodes CAGRDSSSYGQYS.

The rearrangement uses TRBV5-1 and TRBJ2-7; 10 positions match TRBD1. V shed 1 base, J shed 1 base, and the junction held 8 bases outside the gene matches. The germline V gene encodes CDR1 SGHRS and CDR2 YFSETQ. The CDR3 spans 17 residues. CDR3 in DNA: TGCGCCAGCAGCTTGTTGTCTTTGGACAGGGGGTCCTACGAGCAGTACTTC. The encoded protein is CASSLLSLDRGSYEQYF.

This clonotype was found a few times. V usage is TRBV5-6 and J usage is TRBJ2-1, with unresolved D. Germline V CDR1 and CDR2: SGHDT, YYEEEE. This CDR3 comprises 16 residues. V lost 4 bases and J 9 bases, leaving 23 bases between the germline ends. CDR3 coding DNA: TGTGCCAGCAGCGTCGTACGGGCCACGACAAGGATTGAGCAGTTCTTC. Translated: CASSVVRATTRIEQFF.

This clonotype was seen repeatedly, ten times or more. The J gene is TRBJ1-2, the V gene TRBV5-1; 9 nucleotides agree with TRBD1. The trim removed 1 base at V and 2 bases at J, leaving 6 bases unmatched. The CDR3 covers 16 residues. Per the germline V gene, CDR1 is SGHRS and CDR2 is YFSETQ. The CDR3 sequence: CASSLTGQGSNYGYTF. As DNA, the CDR3 is TGCGCCAGCAGCTTGACGGGACAGGGCTCCAACTATGGCTACACCTTC.